Following are 4 T cell receptor beta chains from one sample sequenced in a study of T cells after yellow fever vaccination. A single record per CDR3 protein comes from TCRdb applying MiXCR to the 5' RACE reads. Of 80,000 to 100,000 distinct CDR3 sequences detected, about 8.2% appear once; the ten largest clones hold around a sixth. The material was CD8+ T cells not binding an NS4B(214-222) dextramer, sorted from PBMCs, obtained less than 18 days after the first yellow fever vaccination. All receptors come from a man aged 18 to 35 who received the YFV17D yellow fever vaccine.

The V call is TRBV4-1, the J call TRBJ1-4, with no clear D. The CDR3 spans 14 residues. Germline CDR1 is MGHRA and CDR2 is YSYEKL. With 1 base removed from V and 7 bases from J, the gap between germline ends came to 10 bases. Here the CDR3 reads CASSQAPVGEKLFF. The DNA of the CDR3 is TGCGCCAGCAGCCAAGCCCCGGTCGGTGAAAAACTGTTTTTT.

V and J are TRBV14 and TRBJ2-3; either TRBD1 or TRBD2 may fit D (6 bases each). Germline V CDR1 and CDR2: SGHDN, FVKESK. The CDR3 length is 17 residues. The V and J ends lost 0 bases and 4 bases respectively, with 17 bases between them. Here the CDR3 reads CASSQDVGPGAADTQYF. The CDR3 DNA reads TGTGCCAGCAGCCAAGATGTCGGGCCGGGGGCCGCAGATACGCAGTATTTT.

The rearrangement uses TRBV4-3 and TRBJ2-1; tentative D call: TRBD2 (6 bases). The CDR3 has 15 amino acids. CDR1 is LGHNA, CDR2 YSLEER, per germline. Trimming took off 1 base at V and 1 base at J, with 8 bases between the two ends. The CDR3 loop is CASSQGDSSYNEQFF. The CDR3 region has the DNA TGCGCCAGCAGCCAAGGGGACTCTTCCTACAATGAGCAGTTCTTC.

The rearrangement joins TRBV4-1 to TRBJ2-2; D not certain. The CDR3 has 14 amino acids. Trimming left V 4 bases short and J 4 bases short, with 10 bases between. Germline CDR1 MGHRA, CDR2 YSYEKL. This chain's CDR3 is CASSRSGITGELFF. The CDR3 coding sequence is TGCGCCAGCAGCCGCTCAGGTATCACCGGGGAGCTGTTTTTT.